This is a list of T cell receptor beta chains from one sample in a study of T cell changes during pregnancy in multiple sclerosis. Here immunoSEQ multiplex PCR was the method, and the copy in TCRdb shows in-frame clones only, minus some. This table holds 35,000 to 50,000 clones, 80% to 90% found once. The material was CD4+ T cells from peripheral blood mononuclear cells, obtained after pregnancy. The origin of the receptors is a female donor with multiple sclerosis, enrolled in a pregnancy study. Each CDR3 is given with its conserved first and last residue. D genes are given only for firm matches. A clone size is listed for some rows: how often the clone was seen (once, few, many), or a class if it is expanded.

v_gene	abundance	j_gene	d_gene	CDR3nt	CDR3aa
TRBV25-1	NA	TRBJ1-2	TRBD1	TGTGCCAGCACCATAGGACAGGGGAGCTATGGCTACACCTTC	CASTIGQGSYGYTF
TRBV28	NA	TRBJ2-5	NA	TGTGCCAGCAGTTTTAGAGCATTGTTGGAAGAGACCCAGTACTTC	CASSFRALLEETQYF
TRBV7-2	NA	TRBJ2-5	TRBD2	TGTGCCAGCAGCGCGGGACTAGCGGGTGGAGAAGAGACCCAGTACTTC	CASSAGLAGGEETQYF
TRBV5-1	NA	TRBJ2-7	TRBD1	TGCGCCAGCAGCTTATTGCAGGGGGTCGAGCAGTACTTC	CASSLLQGVEQYF
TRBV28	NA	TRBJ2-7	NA	TGTGCCACACTAGACTGGAAGACCTACGAGCAGTACTTC	CATLDWKTYEQYF
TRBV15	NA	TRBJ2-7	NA	TGTGCCACCAGCAGAGAGATAGCCGACTACGAGCAGTACTTC	CATSREIADYEQYF
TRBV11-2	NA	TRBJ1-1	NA	TGTGCCAGCAGCTTAGACAGGATGAACACTGAAGCTTTCTTT	CASSLDRMNTEAFF
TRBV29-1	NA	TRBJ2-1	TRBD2	TGCAGCGTGGCGAGCGGGAGAGTTGATGAGCAGTTCTTC	CSVASGRVDEQFF
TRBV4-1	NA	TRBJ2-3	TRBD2	TGCGCCAGCAGCCAAGATTTCGGGACTAGCGTTGGTGGGGAACTGCAGTATTTT	CASSQDFGTSVGGELQYF
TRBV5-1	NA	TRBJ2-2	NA	TGCGCCAGCTGCTGGTCCCAGTTGTCCGGGGAGCTGTTTTTT	CASCWSQLSGELFF
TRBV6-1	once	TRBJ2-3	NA	TGTGCCAGCAGTGAAGGCGGGATTACGCAGTATTTT	CASSEGGITQYF
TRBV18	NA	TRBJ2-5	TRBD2	TGTGCCAGCTCACCGGGACTAGCGGGAGAAGAGACCCAGTACTTC	CASSPGLAGEETQYF
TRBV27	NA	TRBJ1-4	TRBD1	TGTGCCAGCAGTGAAGGACAGGGGGCAGCTAATGAAAAACTGTTTTTT	CASSEGQGAANEKLFF
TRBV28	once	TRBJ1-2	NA	TGTGCCAGCAGAATCCTTCGGGGGTTGGTCTATGGCTACACCTTC	CASRILRGLVYGYTF
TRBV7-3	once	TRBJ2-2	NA	TGTGCCAGCAGCACCCGTAGCACCGGGGAGCTGTTTTTT	CASSTRSTGELFF
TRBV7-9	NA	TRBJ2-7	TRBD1	TGTGCCAGCAGTCTGACAGGGGGCGAGCAGTACTTC	CASSLTGGEQYF
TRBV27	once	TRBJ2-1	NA	TGTGCCAGCTGTTCTAGGGGCAATGAGCAGTTCTTC	CASCSRGNEQFF
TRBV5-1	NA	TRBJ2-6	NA	TGCGCCAGCAGCTCTCAATTGGGGGAGGTTTCTTCTGGGGCCAACGTCCTGACTTTC	CASSSQLGEVSSGANVLTF
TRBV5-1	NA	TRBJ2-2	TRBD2	TGCGCCAGCAGCCGCGGGACTAGCGCCCTCGGTGGCACCGGGGAGCTGTTTTTT	CASSRGTSALGGTGELFF
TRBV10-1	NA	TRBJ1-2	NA	TGCGCCAGCAGTGAATCCGGGAGACTCTATGGCTACACCTTC	CASSESGRLYGYTF
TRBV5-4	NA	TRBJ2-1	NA	TGTGCCAGCAGCTTGGGGGGCCCCTACAATGAGCAGTTCTTC	CASSLGGPYNEQFF
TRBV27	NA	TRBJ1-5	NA	TGTGCCAGCAGTTCCATCAATCAGCCCCAGCATTTT	CASSSINQPQHF
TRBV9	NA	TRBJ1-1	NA	TGTGCCAGCAGCCCACAGACAGGAGTGAACACTGAAGCTTTCTTT	CASSPQTGVNTEAFF
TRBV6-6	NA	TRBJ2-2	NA	TGTGCCAGCAGAAACGCGGGGAACACCGGGGAGCTGTTTTTT	CASRNAGNTGELFF
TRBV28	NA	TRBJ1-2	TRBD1	TGTGCCAGCAGTCTCGGGACAGCCGACGCGGTTTTCTATGGCTACACCTTC	CASSLGTADAVFYGYTF
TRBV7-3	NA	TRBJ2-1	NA	TGTGCCAGCAGCTTACTACTCCAGGGGGGTGAGCAGTTCTTC	CASSLLLQGGEQFF
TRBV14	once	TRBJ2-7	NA	TGTGCCAGCAGCCAAGAACGTAGTACAGTTGGGTACGAGCAGTACTTC	CASSQERSTVGYEQYF
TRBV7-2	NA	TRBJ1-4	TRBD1	TGTGCCAGCAGCTTAGCGGGGACAGGGGTACGTGAAAAACTGTTTTTT	CASSLAGTGVREKLFF
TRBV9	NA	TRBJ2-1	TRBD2	TGTGCCAGCAGCGTATTTAGCGGGGACAATGAGCAGTTCTTC	CASSVFSGDNEQFF
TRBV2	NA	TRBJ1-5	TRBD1	TGTGCCAGCATTGGGGACAGGGGACATCAGCCCCAGCATTTT	CASIGDRGHQPQHF
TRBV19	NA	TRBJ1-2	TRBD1	TGTGCCAGTAGTATGAGAGGGGGCGCGAGGAAGGGCTACACCTTC	CASSMRGGARKGYTF
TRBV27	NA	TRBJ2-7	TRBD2	TGTGCCAGCAGTCGCGGACTAGCGGGAGGGCCAGGGGAGCAGTACTTC	CASSRGLAGGPGEQYF
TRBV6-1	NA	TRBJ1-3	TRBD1	TGTGCCAGCACAGGGGGCTCTGGAAACACCATATATTTT	CASTGGSGNTIYF
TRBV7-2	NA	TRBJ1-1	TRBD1	TGTGCCAGCAGGCCGACGGGACAGCCTGAAGCTTTCTTT	CASRPTGQPEAFF
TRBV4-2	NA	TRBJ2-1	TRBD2	TGTGCCAGCAGCCAAGAAACGGCGGGAGAAACCTACAATGAGCAGTTCTTC	CASSQETAGETYNEQFF
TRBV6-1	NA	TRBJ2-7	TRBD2	TGTGCCAGCCTAGCGGGAACATTCCACGAGCAGTACTTC	CASLAGTFHEQYF
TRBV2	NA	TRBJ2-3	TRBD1	TGTGCCATCACTGTGGGGCCAGGGGGCGGAACAGATACGCAGTATTTT	CAITVGPGGGTDTQYF
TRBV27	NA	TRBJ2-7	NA	TGTGCCAGCCGCCCGGAGGGTGGAACGTACTACGAGCAGTACTTC	CASRPEGGTYYEQYF
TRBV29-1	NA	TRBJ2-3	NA	TGCAGCGTTGATGGGGCCAGAGATACGCAGTATTTT	CSVDGARDTQYF
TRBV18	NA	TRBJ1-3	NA	TGTGCCAGCTCATCGGGGACAGGAAACACCATATATTTT	CASSSGTGNTIYF
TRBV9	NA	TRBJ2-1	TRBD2	TGTGCCAGCAGCATCGGACTAGCGGGGATCTACAATGAGCAGTTCTTC	CASSIGLAGIYNEQFF
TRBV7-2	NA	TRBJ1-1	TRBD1	TGTGCCAGCAGCCTGGGACAGGGCTCTTTGAACACTGAAGCTTTCTTT	CASSLGQGSLNTEAFF
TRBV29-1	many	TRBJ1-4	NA	TGCAGCGTTGTGTTGGCCACCAATGAAAAACTGTTTTTT	CSVVLATNEKLFF
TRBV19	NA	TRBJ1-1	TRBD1	TGTGCCAGTAGTTCCCCTCGGGACAGGGGGGCGGGCACTGAAGCTTTCTTT	CASSSPRDRGAGTEAFF
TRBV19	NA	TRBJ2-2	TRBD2	TGTGCCAGTAGTATCGGCGGGAGTCTGGGCGGGGAGCTGTTTTTT	CASSIGGSLGGELFF
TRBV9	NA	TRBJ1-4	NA	TGTGCCAGCAGCGTAGCCGGAGGGTATGGTGATGAAAAACTGTTTTTT	CASSVAGGYGDEKLFF
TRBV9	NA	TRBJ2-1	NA	TGTGCCAGCAGCGTTACTAGCTACAATGAGCAGTTCTTC	CASSVTSYNEQFF
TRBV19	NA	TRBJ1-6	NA	TGTGCCAGTAGGCCCCGCGGGGAGAATTCACCCCTCCACTTT	CASRPRGENSPLHF
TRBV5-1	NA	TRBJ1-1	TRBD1	TGCGCCAGCAGCTTGAGGGACAGGGGTCTGAACACTGAAGCTTTCTTT	CASSLRDRGLNTEAFF
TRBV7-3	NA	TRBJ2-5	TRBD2	TGTGCCAGCAGCTTATTGGGCGGGAGGGGGACCCAGTACTTC	CASSLLGGRGTQYF
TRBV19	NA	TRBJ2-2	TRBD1	TGTGCCAGTACCTCACCCCGGGACAGGGGGCGCGAGGGCACCGGGGAGCTGTTTTTT	CASTSPRDRGREGTGELFF
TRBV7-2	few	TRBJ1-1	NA	TGTGCCAGCAGCTTCGGTCCCAGGGGACGGACTGAAGCTTTCTTT	CASSFGPRGRTEAFF
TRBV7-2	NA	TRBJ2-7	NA	TGTGCCAGCAGCTTAGGTACTACCTACGAGCAGTACTTC	CASSLGTTYEQYF
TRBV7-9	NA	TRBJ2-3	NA	TGTGCCAGCAGCTTACCGACGCGACTAACGGGAGTACCAGATACGCAGTATTTT	CASSLPTRLTGVPDTQYF